This passage covers 32 T cell receptor beta chains from one sample sequenced in a study of PD-1 blockade in classical Hodgkin lymphoma. Every patient experienced relapse after autologous stem cell transplantation, and brentuximab vedotin exposure varied. Using immunoSEQ multiplex PCR, the repertoire was profiled, and TCRdb retains in-frame clones only, with some absent. Among about 13,000 clones listed, around 85% were seen once. Sequencing used peripheral blood mononuclear cells (PBMCs), obtained at baseline. These receptor sequences come from a human donor with classical Hodgkin lymphoma.

The rearrangement uses TRBV18 and TRBJ2-6; D is unclear. Deletions cut 4 bases from V and 2 bases from J, with 9 bases between. The germline gives CDR1 KGHSH, CDR2 LQKENI. This CDR3 comprises 15 residues. Here the CDR3 reads CASSRSGTGANVLTF. As DNA, the CDR3 is TGTGCCAGCTCACGTTCTGGCACTGGGGCCAACGTCCTGACTTTC.

This clone qualifies as medium-sized. The rearrangement uses TRBV7-2 and TRBJ2-7, with a possible D match to TRBD1 (5 bases). V was clipped by 1 base and J by 2 bases, with 9 bases between them. This CDR3 contains 14 residues. Germline V gives CDR1 SGHTA, CDR2 FQGNSA. The CDR3 DNA is TGTGCCAGCAGCTTAGAGGTAGGGGCCTACGAGCAGTACTTC. It is translated as CASSLEVGAYEQYF.

This clone has only a few counts. This rearrangement joins TRBV6-5 to TRBJ2-3, with D possibly matching TRBD1 (5 bases). CDR3 length: 13 residues. The germline V and J ends were trimmed by 5 bases and 6 bases, with 12 bases remaining between them. In germline, CDR1 is MNHEY, CDR2 SVGAGI. The CDR3 DNA reads as TGTGCCAGCAGTGTATGGGGCTACGATACGCAGTATTTT. This sequence encodes CASSVWGYDTQYF.

The chain couples TRBV18 to TRBJ2-2; the match to TRBD1 covers 8 bases. The junction had 6 bases not matched to a gene; V was cut back by 3 bases and J by 6 bases. The length of the CDR3 is 15 residues. Looked up from germline, CDR1 is KGHSH and CDR2 is LQKENI. The CDR3 nucleotides are TGTGCCAGCTCACCCCGGGCAGGGGGCCCCGGGGAGCTGTTTTTT. Residues: CASSPRAGGPGELFF.

Written as DNA, the CDR3 is TGTGCCAGCCAGACTAGCGGGAGAATCAATGAGCAGTTCTTC. Translating gives CASQTSGRINEQFF. The chain joins TRBV6-1 to TRBJ2-1; 12 bases align to TRBD2. There are 14 residues in the CDR3. J was trimmed by 6 bases and V by 8 bases; bases with no gene match: 5. Germline loops: CDR1 MNHNS, CDR2 SASEGT.

The chain joins TRBV21-1 to TRBJ2-1. TRBV21-1 is listed as a pseudogene. The CDR3 runs to 16 residues. Here the CDR3 reads CASSKEGPTRGYEQFF. DNA of the CDR3: TGTGCCAGCAGCAAAGAGGGACCCACGCGAGGGTATGAGCAGTTCTTC.

This clone was found a few times. V is TRBV6-5 and J is TRBJ2-7, with 7 nucleotides matching TRBD2. CDR1 MNHEY and CDR2 SVGAGI come from the germline V gene. The CDR3 sequence is 15 residues long. The V and J ends lost 2 bases and 6 bases, in that order; junction bases with no gene match: 10. The CDR3 nucleotides read TGTGCCAGCAGTTACCTCGGGCGGGAGCTGGGCGAGCAGTACTTC. Residues: CASSYLGRELGEQYF.

The gene calls are TRBV15 and TRBJ2-5; D unresolved. The CDR3 length is 12 residues. In germline, CDR1 is LNHNV, CDR2 YYDKDF (reference sequence). Trimming cost V 0 bases and J 5 bases, with 4 bases left between them. DNA of the CDR3: TGTGCCACCAGCAGAGATGGTGAGACCCAGTACTTC. Its protein product is CATSRDGETQYF.

The chain employs TRBV27 and TRBJ2-7; unclear D gene. Trimming took off 4 bases at V and 0 bases at J, with 10 bases between the two ends. The CDR3 runs to 14 residues. CDR1 MNHEY and CDR2 SMNVEV come from the germline V gene (reference sequence). The CDR3 protein is CASSYSESSYEQYF. CDR3 in DNA: TGTGCCAGCAGTTACAGTGAGAGCTCCTACGAGCAGTACTTC.

The chain recombines TRBV7-8 with TRBJ1-3, with D unclear. Trimming shortened V by 1 base and J by 6 bases, and 16 bases separated the two germline ends. This CDR3 is 16 amino acids long. Germline values: CDR1 SGHVS, CDR2 FQNEAQ. This chain's CDR3 is CASSLGGLTGKNTIYF. The CDR3 DNA sequence: TGTGCCAGCAGCTTAGGCGGGCTAACCGGGAAAAACACCATATATTTT.

J is TRBJ2-2 and V is TRBV19; D tentatively fits TRBD1 or TRBD2 (5 bases each). V was shortened by 3 bases and J by 7 bases, with 18 bases between the two germline ends. Per the germline V gene, CDR1 is LNHDA and CDR2 is SQIVND (reference sequence). This CDR3 comprises 16 residues. This CDR3 is CASSISGWGRDGELFF. The CDR3 coding sequence is TGTGCCAGTAGTATTTCCGGGTGGGGCCGGGACGGGGAGCTGTTTTTT.

The rearrangement links TRBV15 to TRBJ1-1; no clear D. This CDR3 comprises 14 residues. Deletions cut 1 base from V and 7 bases from J, with 13 bases between. CDR1 and CDR2 from the germline V gene are LNHNV and YYDKDF (reference sequence). CDR3 sequence: CATSRGRPGDEAFF. The CDR3 nucleotides read TGTGCCACCAGCAGAGGGAGGCCGGGAGATGAAGCTTTCTTT.

This clone was detected only a few times. This sequence joins TRBV6-5 and TRBJ2-4; unclear D gene. The CDR3 covers 14 residues. Germline lookup yields CDR1 MNHEY and CDR2 SVGAGI. The V end lost 6 bases, the J end lost 9 bases, and 18 bases lay between the germline ends. CDR3 bases: TGTGCCAGCAGGGCCCTGACCGCTACCCCCATTCAGTACTTC. Translating gives CASRALTATPIQYF.

CDR3 region: CASSGGTMDTEAFF. CDR3 in DNA: TGTGCCAGCAGCGGGGGAACCATGGACACTGAAGCTTTCTTT. The chain joins TRBV11-2 to TRBJ1-1; D might be TRBD1 (5 bases). Per germline, CDR1 SGHAT and CDR2 FQNNGV. This CDR3 has 14 amino acids. Trimming stripped 5 bases from V and 3 bases from J, with 13 bases between.

V gene TRBV9 combines with J gene TRBJ1-3; D remains ambiguous. Between the trimmed V and J ends, which lost 0 bases and 4 bases, there was a span of 11 bases. Germline-derived CDR1 and CDR2 are SGDLS and YYNGEE. CDR3 length: 15 amino acids. CDR3: CASSVVHGVGNTIYF. For the CDR3, the DNA is TGTGCCAGCAGCGTAGTGCATGGAGTGGGAAACACCATATATTTT.

The rearrangement links TRBV5-4 to TRBJ2-3, with D perhaps TRBD2 (5 bases). CDR1 SGHNT and CDR2 YYREEE come from the germline V gene (reference sequence). CDR3 length: 14 residues. The V end lost 0 bases, the J end lost 8 bases, and 13 bases lay between the germline ends. The CDR3 loop reads CASSLGPDGVTQYF. For the CDR3, the DNA is TGTGCCAGCAGCTTGGGACCCGACGGGGTTACGCAGTATTTT.

The chain uses TRBV5-1 and TRBJ2-1; D unclear. Deletions cut 0 bases from V and 1 base from J, with 8 bases between. The germline V gene encodes CDR1 SGHRS and CDR2 YFSETQ. The CDR3 runs to 15 residues. CDR3 DNA sequence: TGCGCCAGCAGCTTGGTTTATGGGTCCTACAATGAGCAGTTCTTC. The encoded protein is CASSLVYGSYNEQFF.

This clone was seen a few times. This chain connects TRBV6-4 to TRBJ2-1, with TRBD2 identical over 7 bases. CDR1 MRHNA and CDR2 SNTAGT come from the germline V gene. The CDR3 runs to 16 residues. V gave up 3 bases and J gave up 9 bases; unmatched junction bases: 14. The CDR3 loop is CASSEKDGAGSGEQFF. The DNA for the CDR3 is TGTGCCAGCAGTGAGAAGGACGGAGCGGGAAGTGGTGAGCAGTTCTTC.

The V and J genes are TRBV5-1 and TRBJ1-5; TRBD1 matches at 8 bases. The CDR3 loop spans 14 amino acids. CDR1 SGHRS and CDR2 YFSETQ come from the germline V gene. V lost 4 bases and J lost 4; bases outside the gene matches: 4. CDR3 region: CASSPGTGNQPQHF. CDR3 nucleotides: TGCGCCAGCAGCCCGGGGACAGGAAATCAGCCCCAGCATTTT. The variable domain in full, with the rest retrieved from reference TRBV5-1 and TRBJ1-5, is KAGVTQTPRYLIKTRGQQVTLSCSPISGHRSVSWYQQTPGQGLQFLFEYFSETQRNKGNFPGRFSGRQFSNSRSEMNVSTLELGDSALYLCASSPGTGNQPQHFGDGTRLSIL.

The chain carries TRBV10-2 and TRBJ1-5, with 7 bases lining up with TRBD1. V lost 5 bases, J lost 5 bases, and 3 bases stayed unmatched. Germline CDR1 is WSHSY and CDR2 is SAAADI. CDR3 length: 13 amino acids. CDR3 region: CASSSDRDQPQHF. Here the CDR3 DNA reads TGCGCCAGCAGTTCAGACAGGGATCAGCCCCAGCATTTT.

The V and J genes are TRBV6-5 and TRBJ1-4, with D possibly TRBD1 on 6 matching bases. This CDR3 contains 15 residues. Germline V gene lookup returns CDR1 MNHEY and CDR2 SVGAGI. Trimming took off 5 bases at V and 8 bases at J, with 18 bases between the two ends. CDR3 region: CASSKMGGAGEKLFF. The CDR3 region has the DNA TGTGCCAGCAGTAAAATGGGGGGCGCGGGGGAAAAACTGTTTTTT.

This rearrangement joins TRBV5-4 to TRBJ2-5; D is perhaps TRBD1 (6 bases). The V and J ends lost 4 bases and 4 bases respectively, with 14 bases between them. The CDR3 runs to 14 residues. CDR1 and CDR2 (germline): SGHNT, YYREEE (reference sequence). The CDR3 loop is CASSLDRFGETQYF. The CDR3 region has the DNA TGTGCCAGCAGCCTCGACAGGTTTGGAGAGACCCAGTACTTC. Together with reference TRBV5-4 and TRBJ2-5, the CDR3 gives the full variable domain: ETGVTQSPTHLIKTRGQQVTLRCSSQSGHNTVSWYQQALGQGPQFIFQYYREEENGRGNFPPRFSGLQFPNYSSELNVNALELDDSALYLCASSLDRFGETQYFGPGTRLLVL.

The genes are TRBV4-1 and TRBJ2-7; 11 positions agree with TRBD2. Germline values: CDR1 MGHRA, CDR2 YSYEKL. J lost 6 bases, V lost 4 bases, and 8 bases had no gene match. The CDR3 covers 15 residues. The CDR3 sequence is CASSPRLAGGLEQYF. DNA for the CDR3: TGCGCCAGCAGCCCCAGGCTAGCGGGAGGTCTCGAGCAGTACTTC.

V usage is TRBV5-1 and J usage is TRBJ2-1; 11 bases align to TRBD2. V shed 6 bases and J 1 base; nucleotides not matched to a gene: 3. Germline-derived CDR1 and CDR2 are SGHRS and YFSETQ. This CDR3 spans 15 amino acids. DNA for the CDR3: TGCGCCAGCACCAGACTAGCGGGGTCCTACAATGAGCAGTTCTTC. Translated, it gives CASTRLAGSYNEQFF. Full variable domain (missing parts from reference TRBV5-1 and TRBJ2-1): KAGVTQTPRYLIKTRGQQVTLSCSPISGHRSVSWYQQTPGQGLQFLFEYFSETQRNKGNFPGRFSGRQFSNSRSEMNVSTLELGDSALYLCASTRLAGSYNEQFFGPGTRLTVL.

The gene calls are TRBV4-1 and TRBJ2-7; 9 bases match TRBD1. Losses at the gene ends were 1 base for V and 2 bases for J; bases not matched to a gene: 9. The CDR3 covers 17 residues. Germline CDR1 reads MGHRA; CDR2 reads YSYEKL. CDR3 bases: TGCGCCAGCAGCCAAGCCAGGGACAGGGAATTTCCCTACGAGCAGTACTTC. Translating it yields CASSQARDREFPYEQYF.

For the CDR3, the DNA is TGTGCCAGCAGCTCTCCATCCGGACTAGCAGATACGCAGTATTTT. It codes for CASSSPSGLADTQYF. The gene calls are TRBV7-9 and TRBJ2-3; the match to TRBD2 covers 7 bases. The junction had 8 bases not matched to a gene; V was cut back by 4 bases and J by 4 bases. The CDR3 loop spans 15 amino acids. Germline assignment: CDR1 SEHNR and CDR2 FQNEAQ (reference sequence). Full variable domain (missing parts from reference TRBV7-9 and TRBJ2-3): DTGVSQNPRHKITKRGQNVTFRCDPISEHNRLYWYRQTLGQGPEFLTYFQNEAQLEKSRLLSDRFSAERPKGSFSTLEIQRTEQGDSAMYLCASSSPSGLADTQYFGPGTRLTVL.

The chain links TRBV13 to TRBJ2-7; 7 bases map to TRBD2. This CDR3 is 17 amino acids long. The germline V gene has CDR1 PRHDT and CDR2 FYEKMQ (reference sequence). Trimming took 1 base from V and 3 from J; bases not matched to a gene: 12. CDR3 region: CASSLALRAGEFYEQYF. CDR3 DNA: TGTGCCAGCAGCTTAGCTCTTCGGGCGGGAGAATTCTACGAGCAGTACTTC.

The chain joins TRBV27 to TRBJ1-1; 10 bases fit TRBD1. CDR1 and CDR2 (germline): MNHEY, SMNVEV (reference sequence). Trimming took 5 bases from V and 5 from J; bases not matched to a gene: 5. The CDR3 covers 14 residues. CDR3 sequence (DNA): TGTGCCAGCAGTCGACAGGGGGCGCGGACTGAAGCTTTCTTT. It encodes CASSRQGARTEAFF.

This chain connects TRBV28 to TRBJ1-4; D ambiguous. Trimming removed 4 bases at V and 7 bases at J, with 16 bases between. CDR3 size: 15 residues. Germline V lookup: CDR1 MDHEN, CDR2 SYDVKM. The CDR3 here is CASSSPLGMAEKLFF. The DNA for the CDR3 is TGTGCCAGCAGTTCCCCCCTGGGGATGGCTGAAAAACTGTTTTTT.

The table lists this clone with a few counts. DNA for the CDR3: TGTGCCATCAGTCCTACGGCCGGGGAGCTGTTTTTT. This codes for CAISPTAGELFF. This rearrangement joins TRBV10-3 to TRBJ2-2, with D unclear. V was trimmed by 5 bases and J by 6 bases, leaving 7 bases between them. The CDR3 covers 12 residues. Germline V gene lookup returns CDR1 ENHRY and CDR2 SYGVKD.

CDR3 coding DNA: TGTGCCAGCAGCGCGAAGACAGTTGGTGAAGCTTTCTTT. It translates to CASSAKTVGEAFF. The chain carries TRBV7-9 and TRBJ1-1, with TRBD1 as a possible D gene (5 bases). The CDR3 is 13 amino acids. Per germline, CDR1 SEHNR and CDR2 FQNEAQ (reference sequence). With 5 bases removed from V and 7 bases from J, the gap between germline ends came to 14 bases.

The V call is TRBV5-5, the J call TRBJ2-7; TRBD1 aligns across 7 bases. Trimming removed 0 bases from V and 2 bases from J; junction bases left unmatched: 14. The CDR3 loop spans 18 amino acids. Germline values: CDR1 SGHKS, CDR2 YYEKEE (reference sequence). The CDR3, as DNA: TGTGCCAGCAGCTTGGGAACAGGGGCCCTCAGGGGAACCTACGAGCAGTACTTC. Amino acids: CASSLGTGALRGTYEQYF.